This entry lists 10 T cell receptor beta chains sequenced from one sample in a study of blood T cell repertoires in COVID-19. Here immunoSEQ multiplex PCR was the method, and the copy in TCRdb shows in-frame clones only, minus some. This table holds around 190,000 clones, over 80% found once. The sample comprised PBMCs or T cells enriched from blood (not recorded which). These receptor sequences come from a woman aged 30 to 39 who had been exposed to COVID-19.

The chain is built from TRBV12-5 and TRBJ2-5; no clear D gene. Germline loops: CDR1 LGHNT, CDR2 FRNRAP. The ends were cut back, 1 base at V and 4 bases at J, with 10 bases in the middle. This CDR3 region has 14 residues. The CDR3 region has the DNA TGTGCTAGTGGTTTGGGCCAGATACCAGAGACCCAGTACTTC. Protein: CASGLGQIPETQYF.

The V call is TRBV7-2, the J call TRBJ2-1; 10 bases are shared with TRBD2. CDR1 is SGHTA, CDR2 FQGNSA, per germline. Germline trimming cut 2 bases from V and 0 bases from J; bases unmatched to any gene: 10. The CDR3 runs to 19 residues. Here the CDR3 reads CASSLRGTSGASSYNEQFF. The CDR3 DNA reads as TGTGCCAGCAGCTTAAGGGGAACTAGCGGGGCCAGCTCCTACAATGAGCAGTTCTTC. Full variable domain (outside the CDR3, taken from reference TRBV7-2 and TRBJ2-1): GAGVSQSPSNKVTEKGKDVELRCDPISGHTALYWYRQSLGQGLEFLIYFQGNSAPDKSGLPSDRFSAERTGGSVSTLTIQRTQQEDSAVYLCASSLRGTSGASSYNEQFFGPGTRLTVL.

This clone was picked up one time. This chain links TRBV12-3 or TRBV12-4 with TRBJ1-2; 7 nucleotides align to TRBD1. Trimming at V came to 4 bases and at J to 8 bases, leaving 7 bases not matched to a gene. The CDR3 runs to 13 residues. CDR3 in DNA: TGTGCCAGCAGTTCCCAGGGGGTGGGCGGCTACACCTTC. This encodes CASSSQGVGGYTF.

V is TRBV9 and J is TRBJ2-7; 9 bases align to TRBD2. With 0 bases clipped from V and 4 bases from J, the junction kept 11 bases outside the gene matches. Germline V gene lookup returns CDR1 SGDLS and CDR2 YYNGEE. CDR3 length: 17 residues. For the CDR3, the DNA is TGTGCCAGCAGCGTAGGAGCGGGGGACCTAGCGGGGTACGAGCAGTACTTC. This sequence encodes CASSVGAGDLAGYEQYF.

The chain joins TRBV7-9 to TRBJ2-3, with TRBD2 matching 12 bases. CDR1 is SEHNR and CDR2 is FQNEAQ in the germline V gene (reference sequence). Trimming at V came to 5 bases and at J to 2 bases, leaving 8 bases not matched to a gene. The CDR3 contains 17 residues. CDR3 protein: CASSTPGLAGNTDTQYF. CDR3 DNA: TGTGCCAGCAGCACACCAGGACTAGCGGGGAACACAGATACGCAGTATTTT.

This clone was counted a few times. The chain uses TRBV4-1 and TRBJ1-1; 8 bases align to TRBD1. The CDR3 length is 12 residues. V lost 4 bases, J lost 7 bases, and 2 bases stayed unmatched. From germline, CDR1 is MGHRA and CDR2 YSYEKL. The CDR3 sequence: CASSPGTGEAFF. The CDR3 DNA sequence: TGCGCCAGCAGCCCCGGGACAGGTGAAGCTTTCTTT.

On this clone: The DNA is omitted, as the CDR3 cannot be located on it reliably, and the CDR3 follows TCRdb's listing. This sequence joins TRBV12-2 and TRBJ1-1. TRBV12-2 is a known pseudogene. The CDR3 sequence runs 13 residues, both termini included. This CDR3 is CASRFARGTEAFF.

The V and J genes are TRBV6-4 and TRBJ2-3; 8 bases are a match to TRBD2. The CDR3 extends over 15 amino acids. Germline CDR1 MRHNA, CDR2 SNTAGT. Unmatched junction bases numbered 4, after V lost 5 bases and J lost 0 bases. The CDR3 loop reads CASSLIAGSTDTQYF. The CDR3 DNA reads as TGTGCCAGCAGTCTAATAGCGGGGAGCACAGATACGCAGTATTTT.

This sequence joins TRBV16 and TRBJ1-4; 7 bases are a match to TRBD1. This CDR3 region has 18 residues. V dropped 0 bases and J dropped 4; count of bases not matched to a gene: 11. Germline V gene sequence: CDR1 KGHSY, CDR2 FQNENV. The CDR3 loop reads CASSQSGGSGRGNEKLFF. CDR3 DNA: TGTGCCAGCAGCCAATCAGGGGGCTCGGGCCGAGGTAATGAAAAACTGTTTTTT.

This rearrangement joins TRBV15 to TRBJ2-1; 7 nucleotides match TRBD2. The V segment lost 0 bases and the J segment 5 bases; nucleotides outside the gene matches: 4. Germline V gives CDR1 LNHNV, CDR2 YYDKDF (reference sequence). The CDR3 is 15 residues long. The CDR3 reads CATSRDASGNNEQFF. The DNA of the CDR3 is TGTGCCACCAGCAGAGATGCTAGCGGCAACAATGAGCAGTTCTTC.